Presented here are 15 T cell receptor beta chains from one specimen sequenced in a study of T cell changes during pregnancy in multiple sclerosis. Repertoires were generated with immunoSEQ multiplex PCR, while TCRdb's copy carries only in-frame clones and drops some. The sample includes around 75,000 clones, 91% seen only once; the top ten take 0.29%. The specimen was CD4+ T cells from peripheral blood mononuclear cells, collected in the third trimester of pregnancy. These receptors were taken from a female donor in good health, enrolled as a control in a pregnancy study.

The chain recombines TRBV5-4 with TRBJ2-7; perhaps TRBD2 as D (5 bases). The CDR3 sequence is 15 residues long. The germline V gene has CDR1 SGHNT and CDR2 YYREEE (reference sequence). Between the trimmed V and J ends, which lost 0 bases and 3 bases, there was a span of 13 bases. The CDR3 is CASSLALGTSYEQYF. In nucleotides, the CDR3 is TGTGCCAGCAGCTTGGCCCTTGGCACTAGCTACGAGCAGTACTTC.

V usage is TRBV15 and J usage is TRBJ2-1; D not certain. The V end lost 1 base, the J end lost 9 bases, and 16 bases lay between the germline ends. CDR3 length: 15 residues. Germline assignment: CDR1 LNHNV and CDR2 YYDKDF (reference sequence). Written as DNA, the CDR3 is TGTGCCACCAGCAGAGTATTGTCGAGATCAGGTGAGCAGTTCTTC. It encodes CATSRVLSRSGEQFF.

For the CDR3, the DNA is TGTGCCAGCTCACCGACAACTGGCTACACCTTC. Protein product: CASSPTTGYTF. The gene calls are TRBV18 and TRBJ1-2, with D hard to call. CDR1 is KGHSH and CDR2 is LQKENI in the germline V gene. The CDR3 has 11 residues. V dropped 3 bases and J dropped 7 bases, with 6 bases sitting between them. The whole variable domain, remainder taken from reference TRBV18 and TRBJ1-2, is NAGVMQNPRHLVRRRGQEARLRCSPMKGHSHVYWYRQLPEEGLKFMVYLQKENIIDESGMPKERFSAEFPKEGPSILRIQQVVRGDSAAYFCASSPTTGYTFGSGTRLTVV.

V gene TRBV9 combines with J gene TRBJ1-2, with 7 bases identical to TRBD1. The CDR3 runs to 14 residues. V gave up 5 bases and J gave up 0 bases; unmatched junction bases: 4. Looked up from germline, CDR1 is SGDLS and CDR2 is YYNGEE. The CDR3 is CASSPGQTNYGYTF. The CDR3 region has the DNA TGTGCCAGCAGTCCGGGACAGACTAACTATGGCTACACCTTC.

This chain joins TRBV2 and TRBJ1-6, with D perhaps TRBD1 (6 bases). The V end was cut by 10 bases, the J end by 7 bases, with 14 bases between. Looked up from germline, CDR1 is SNHLY and CDR2 is FYNNEI. The CDR3 runs to 13 residues. CDR3 region: CATGTTKNSPLHF. In DNA form, the CDR3 reads TGTGCCACCGGGACAACAAAAAATTCACCCCTCCACTTT.

This chain connects TRBV11-2 to TRBJ2-2; no clear D. The CDR3 is made up of 15 amino acids. The V gene lost 2 bases and the J gene lost 0 bases, with 7 bases spanning the gap. Germline values: CDR1 SGHAT, CDR2 FQNNGV. The CDR3 sequence: CASSLITTNTGELFF. For the CDR3, the DNA is TGTGCCAGCAGCTTAATCACAACGAACACCGGGGAGCTGTTTTTT.

The genes are TRBV19 and TRBJ2-3; D gene ambiguous. The V gene lost 5 bases and the J gene lost 0 bases, with 12 bases spanning the gap. The CDR3 contains 15 residues. CDR1 is LNHDA and CDR2 is SQIVND in the germline V gene (reference sequence). The CDR3 DNA reads TGTGCCAGTAGTCGTTGGCTAGAAAGCACAGATACGCAGTATTTT. It encodes CASSRWLESTDTQYF.

The chain has TRBV7-2 and TRBJ1-1; D ambiguous. CDR1 SGHTA and CDR2 FQGNSA come from the germline V gene. The CDR3 totals 14 residues. Between the trimmed V and J ends, which lost 2 bases and 5 bases, there was a span of 12 bases. CDR3 sequence reads: CASSLSREGTEAFF. The CDR3, as DNA: TGTGCCAGCAGCTTATCTCGGGAAGGGACTGAAGCTTTCTTT.

The chain is built from TRBV7-2 and TRBJ2-7; a possible D gene is TRBD1 (6 bases). The CDR3 sequence is 14 residues long. V was pared by 3 bases and J by 3 bases, with 12 bases between. CDR1 and CDR2 (germline): SGHTA, FQGNSA. The CDR3 sequence is CASSFLQGVYEQYF. DNA for the CDR3: TGTGCCAGCAGCTTCCTACAGGGTGTCTACGAGCAGTACTTC. Filled out from reference TRBV7-2 and TRBJ2-7, the complete variable domain reads GAGVSQSPSNKVTEKGKDVELRCDPISGHTALYWYRQSLGQGLEFLIYFQGNSAPDKSGLPSDRFSAERTGGSVSTLTIQRTQQEDSAVYLCASSFLQGVYEQYFGPGTRLTVT.

Here the CDR3 reads CASSPLGTLISKQYF. CDR3 nucleotides: TGTGCCAGCAGCCCACTTGGGACATTGATTAGCAAGCAGTACTTC. V usage is TRBV6-1 and J usage is TRBJ2-7; D possibly corresponds to TRBD1 (6 bases). V lost 6 bases and J lost 8, with 23 bases in between. The V gene's germline CDR1 is MNHNS and CDR2 SASEGT. The CDR3 loop spans 15 amino acids.

The V gene is TRBV4-1, the J gene TRBJ1-3; 9 bases are a match to TRBD1. J lost 4 bases, V lost 4 bases, and 8 bases had no gene match. In germline, CDR1 is MGHRA, CDR2 YSYEKL. This CDR3 is built from 16 residues. CDR3 DNA sequence: TGCGCCAGCAGCCGGGAGGACAGGGGTTACGGAAACACCATATATTTT. It specifies CASSREDRGYGNTIYF.

The chain links TRBV2 to TRBJ1-6; 7 nucleotides match TRBD1. The CDR3 totals 13 residues. Germline V gene data show CDR1 as SNHLY and CDR2 as FYNNEI. V lost 6 bases and J lost 10; bases outside the gene matches: 6. The CDR3 DNA is TGTGCCAGCAGCTTTACAGGGGACTCACCCCTCCACTTT. It codes for CASSFTGDSPLHF.

The gene calls are TRBV6-6 and TRBJ2-7, with 7 bases identical to TRBD2. Germline loops: CDR1 MNHNY, CDR2 SVGAGI (reference sequence). J gave up 0 bases and V 0 bases, and 5 bases lay outside the gene matches. The length of the CDR3 is 16 residues. The CDR3 loop is CASSYSRRGSSYEQYF. The CDR3 coding sequence is TGTGCCAGCAGTTACTCAAGGCGGGGGTCCTCCTACGAGCAGTACTTC.

The CDR3 region is CATKWDREATNEKLFF. The CDR3 nucleotides read TGTGCGACGAAATGGGACAGGGAGGCAACTAATGAAAAACTGTTTTTT. The chain links TRBV2 to TRBJ1-4; 9 bases line up with TRBD1. CDR1 is SNHLY and CDR2 is FYNNEI in the germline V gene. There are 16 residues in the CDR3.

This clone has just one count. The chain uses TRBV12-2 and TRBJ2-7; TRBD2, as called in the table, went unchecked against the DNA. TRBV12-2 is classified as a pseudogene. This CDR3 region has 19 residues. CDR3 residues: CASRLAPSTSGGTSYEQYF. DNA of the CDR3: TGTGCAAGTCGCTTAGCGCCGTCGACTAGCGGGGGAACCTCCTACGAGCAGTACTTC.